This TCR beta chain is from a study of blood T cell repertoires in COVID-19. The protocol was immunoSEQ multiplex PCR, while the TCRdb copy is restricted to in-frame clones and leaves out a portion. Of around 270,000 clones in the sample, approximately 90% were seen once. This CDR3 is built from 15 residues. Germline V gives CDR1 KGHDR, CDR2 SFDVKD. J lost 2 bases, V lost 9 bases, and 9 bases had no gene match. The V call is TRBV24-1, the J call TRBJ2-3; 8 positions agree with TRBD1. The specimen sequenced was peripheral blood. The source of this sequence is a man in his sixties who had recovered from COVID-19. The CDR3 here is CATRTGIGNTDTQYF. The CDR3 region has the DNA TGTGCCACCCGGACAGGGATCGGGAACACAGATACGCAGTATTTT.